Below are 5 T cell receptor beta chains sequenced from a single sample in a study of T cell clones after liver transplantation (dated by TCRdb to the late 2010s). Libraries were made using the immunoSEQ multiplex PCR assay. Imported from immuneACCESS, the table was reduced by TCRdb to in-frame sequences with V and J called. These copies leave out some clones; in studies compared against another copy, an unresolved V gene accounts for under half, and the cause of the remainder is not known. Within this sample are tens of thousands of clones, with approximately 82% of them counted one time only. Of the sample, approximately 2.8% is held by the ten largest clones. The sequencing used CD4+ T cells from blood, collected at the 22-month timepoint. The origin of the receptors is a human patient who received a liver transplant. After a transplant, not all T cells may be the patient's own; some may come from the graft donor.

V and J are TRBV23-1 and TRBJ1-1; D ambiguous. TRBV23-1 is annotated as an ORF whose role is uncertain. Trimming cost V 4 bases and J 3 bases, with 9 bases left between them. The CDR3 is 13 residues long. The DNA of the CDR3 is TGCGCCAGCAGTCCGCTCTCTTACACTGAAGCTTTCTTT. Protein product: CASSPLSYTEAFF.

The gene calls are TRBV10-3 and TRBJ1-1; D might be TRBD1 (5 bases). This CDR3 region has 14 residues. Germline V gives CDR1 ENHRY, CDR2 SYGVKD. V lost 6 bases to trimming and J lost 4 bases, with 15 bases between them. DNA of the CDR3: TGTGCCATCAGGACAGAATCTTTGGGCACTGAAGCTTTCTTT. Encoded protein: CAIRTESLGTEAFF.

The chain has TRBV25-1 and TRBJ2-3; D gene unclear. The CDR3 is made up of 14 amino acids. Deletions cut 2 bases from V and 2 bases from J, with 8 bases between. Germline V gene data show CDR1 as MGHDK and CDR2 as SYGVNS. For the CDR3, the DNA is TGTGCCAGCAGTGAACCGGGCGTCACAGATACGCAGTATTTT. Its protein product is CASSEPGVTDTQYF.

The chain uses TRBV7-2 and TRBJ2-3, with D possibly being TRBD2 (6 bases). Trimming took off 3 bases at V and 11 bases at J, with 12 bases between the two ends. Germline CDR1 reads SGHTA; CDR2 reads FQGNSA. The CDR3 covers 12 residues. The CDR3 reads CASSFLRSGQYF. CDR3 DNA sequence: TGTGCCAGCAGCTTCCTCCGTAGCGGGCAGTATTTT.

The J gene is TRBJ2-2, the V gene TRBV5-6; D might be TRBD1 (6 bases). The V gene lost 3 bases and the J gene lost 4 bases, with 13 bases spanning the gap. The CDR3 runs 15 residues. CDR1 SGHDT and CDR2 YYEEEE come from the germline V gene. CDR3 amino acids: CASSWMDSPTGELFF. The CDR3 DNA sequence: TGTGCCAGCAGCTGGATGGACAGTCCCACCGGGGAGCTGTTTTTT. Filled out from reference TRBV5-6 and TRBJ2-2, the complete variable domain reads DAGVTQSPTHLIKTRGQQVTLRCSPKSGHDTVSWYQQALGQGPQFIFQYYEEEERQRGNFPDRFSGHQFPNYSSELNVNALLLGDSALYLCASSWMDSPTGELFFGEGSRLTVL.